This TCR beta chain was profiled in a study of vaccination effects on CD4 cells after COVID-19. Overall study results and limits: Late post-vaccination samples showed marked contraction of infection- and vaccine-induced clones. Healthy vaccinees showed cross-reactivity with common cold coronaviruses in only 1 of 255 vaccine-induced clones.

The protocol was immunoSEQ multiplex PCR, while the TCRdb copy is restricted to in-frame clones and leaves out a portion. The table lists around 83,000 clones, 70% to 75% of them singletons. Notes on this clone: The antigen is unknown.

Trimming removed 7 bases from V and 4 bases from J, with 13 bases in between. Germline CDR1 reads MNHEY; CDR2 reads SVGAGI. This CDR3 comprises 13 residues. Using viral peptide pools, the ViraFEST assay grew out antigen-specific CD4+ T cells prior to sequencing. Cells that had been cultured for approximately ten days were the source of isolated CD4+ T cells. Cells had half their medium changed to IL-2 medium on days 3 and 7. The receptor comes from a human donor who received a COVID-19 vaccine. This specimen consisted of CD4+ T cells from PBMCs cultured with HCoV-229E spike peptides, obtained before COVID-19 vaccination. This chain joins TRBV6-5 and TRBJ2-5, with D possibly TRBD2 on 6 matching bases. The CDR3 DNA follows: TGTGCCAGCACCCGCGGGGTTGGAGAGACCCAGTACTTC. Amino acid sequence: CASTRGVGETQYF.